This TCR beta chain appears in the sequencing data of a study of blood T cells in healthy people across ages. Comments on this clonotype: Antigen: not known.

Overall study results and limits: A strong correlation was seen between TCR beta diversity and naive T cell percentage. Relative to aged donors, long-lived donors carried more naive CD4+ cells and displayed higher diversity. Per million T cells, the diversity of TCR beta decreased roughly linearly as age advanced.

This CDR3 is built from 15 residues. Germline CDR1 is SGHRS and CDR2 is YFSETQ. V was pared by 5 bases and J by 3 bases, with 3 bases of the junction left unmatched. For the second PCR, which ran for 7 to 11 cycles, a sample-barcoded 5' primer and a J-beta primer mix were used. The template-switch adaptor, which had 12 random nucleotides, put a tag on each cDNA molecule. TCRdb redid the calling of the 5' RACE reads with MiXCR, one entry per CDR3 protein. The repertoire consists of more than 700,000 distinct CDR3 sequences, with about 45% occurring once and the leading ten covering 15% to 20%. The clonotype originates from a man older than 75 in good health. Sample: blood. The chain is built from TRBV5-1 and TRBJ2-1, with 12 positions matching TRBD2. The CDR3 DNA reads as TGCGCCAGCAGGCCTAGCGGGAGGGTCTACAATGAGCAGTTCTTC. This gives the protein CASRPSGRVYNEQFF.